The sequence of this T cell receptor (beta chain) was determined in a study of human T cells and chemical hapten exposure (dated by TCRdb to about 2021). In terms of the full investigation: For sensitization, 2% DPC in acetone was applied to a roughly 2 cm by roughly 2 cm area of upper inner arm skin. Throughout the study period of around 25 weeks, patients also received therapeutic DPC doses to the scalp every week. Patch testing was done on the upper back using Finn chambers containing 0.01% DPC, and results were scored after 6 days according to International Contact Dermatitis Research Group standards. The patient cohort, mostly female, included alopecia areata with under or over 50% scalp involvement, alopecia totalis and alopecia universalis. Libraries were pooled for sequencing, and variation in per-sample TCR yields was attributed mainly to small differences in library volumes within the pool. The study tracked peripheral blood TCR repertoire changes in vivo during primary and secondary sensitization to the hapten diphenylcyclopropenone (DPC) in alopecia patients. Blood samples were taken from patients before sensitization (week 0) and at 2, 6 and about 24 weeks after DPC sensitization. Blood for TCR sequencing was provided by twenty-nine alopecia patients at one to four time points (pre-sensitization, 2, 6 and 24 weeks).

The label giving this sample's time point can be read as: pre-sensitization, week 0. The treatment or condition label, as the study defines it: therapeutic diphenylcyclopropenone sensitization with weekly scalp DPC. Blood at each patch-test visit was drawn before the patch test was applied. To be eligible, patients had to be aged 18 to 70, diagnosed with alopecia and judged suitable for DPC therapy, while pregnant patients were excluded. Total RNA was extracted from unfractionated whole blood collected in Tempus Blood RNA tubes. The library was generated by RACE. Sequenced using a NextSeq 500. During library preparation, unique molecular identifiers were attached to individual cDNA molecules so that TCRs could be counted in a quantitative, reproducible way. From each blood RNA sample, both TCR alpha and TCR beta chains were sequenced. On the study's bioinformatics: A median of around 100,000 TCRs per sample was observed, with a range of 23,224 to 690,600. V, J and CDR3 annotation of the TCR reads was performed with the Decombinator software suite. To make PS versus PT1 abundance plots, every sample was subsampled to the same number of TCRs (28,000). Expanded TCRs were defined as absent before sensitization and observed at least eight times at the 2-week time point. In-frame beta chains were kept once TCRdb had trimmed the public reads at Q25 with fastp and called clones with MiXCR. Records with the same CDR3 protein are collapsed into one entry carrying the most frequent genes and DNA. For this entry, the V and J calls and clone size follow TCRdb and not the study's own pipeline. This sample comprises about 46,000 distinct CDR3 sequences, 8.5% to 10% of them detected only once. The ten largest clones capture roughly 13% of the sample.

This clonotype was observed at least ten times. It lacks a known antigen. Base qualities are missing; no much larger clone stands one base away. Broad study findings and their caveats: Alopecia, a presumed autoimmune disease, was present in all patients, so the immune response of the patients might differ from that of healthy individuals. The number of TCRs above 1 in 1000 frequency did not change with DPC sensitization; there was no evidence of global repertoire structure alterations. Patch test score was positively correlated with the number of PT1 expanded TCRs, with significance at thresholds 8, 16 and 32 but not at 4. Expanded TCRs formed significantly more large CDR3 similarity clusters than pre-sensitization or healthy control sets, consistent with antigen-driven responses. Repeated subsampling changed both the strength of the expansion versus patch-test correlation and the threshold at which the correlation became significant.

Including the terminal cysteine and phenylalanine, the CDR3 comprises 17 residues. Kept here is only the CDR3 DNA, which spans 51 bases and is read in frame from base 1. V sheds 7 bases and J sheds 6 bases, leaving 24 bases between their ends. This clonotype originated in a woman in her forties with alopecia areata. Some clones in this sample may be carry-over from other donors' samples. Source: whole blood, taken in connection with sensitization to the hapten diphenylcyclopropenone (DPC). The V and J genes are TRBV12-3 or TRBV12-4 and TRBJ2-2; TRBD2 is possibly the D segment (6 matching bases). The CDR3 region: CASTPGVRGEQAGELFF. At the DNA level, the sequence is TGTGCCAGCACCCCGGGGGTGAGGGGCGAACAGGCCGGGGAGCTGTTTTTT.